The 8 T cell receptor beta chains below come from one sample, sequenced in a study of cytomegalovirus exposure and HLA in healthy donors. Sequencing was performed with immunoSEQ multiplex PCR; in TCRdb, only in-frame clones are kept and a portion is missing. The sample includes 120,000 to 150,000 clones, just under 85% seen only once; the top ten take more than 1.4%. Sequencing input: PBMCs. The receptors shown here come from a woman in her twenties or thirties in good health and CMV-seronegative.

The chain carries TRBV7-2 and TRBJ1-1, with D possibly matching TRBD1 (6 bases). The germline CDR1 and CDR2 sequences are SGHTA and FQGNSA. The V and J ends lost 6 bases and 0 bases respectively, with 8 bases between them. This CDR3 contains 13 residues. The CDR3 coding sequence is TGTGCCAGCAGTGGACAGTTGAACACTGAAGCTTTCTTT. This sequence encodes CASSGQLNTEAFF.

The chain is built from TRBV29-1 and TRBJ2-1, with a tentative D call TRBD1 (6 bases). The CDR3 is 14 residues long. V lost 4 bases to trimming and J lost 7 bases, with 17 bases between them. The germline CDR1 and CDR2 sequences are SQVTM and ANQGSEA. The CDR3 nucleotides are TGCAGCGTTGCGAATTGGCAGGGGTGGAATGAGCAGTTCTTC. It is translated as CSVANWQGWNEQFF.

Remarks on this clone: One junction end does not reproduce the germline sequence, and a read error may be involved. The chain links TRBV27 to TRBJ1-6, with D possibly TRBD1 on 5 matching bases. Germline V lookup: CDR1 MNHEY, CDR2 SMNVEV (reference sequence). The CDR3 runs 13 residues. The CDR3 sequence is CANSHSGESPLHF. As DNA, the CDR3 is TGTGCCAACAGTCATTCGGGGGAGTCACCCCTCCACTTT.

The genes are TRBV6-5 and TRBJ1-6, with a possible D match to TRBD1 (6 bases). The CDR3 loop spans 15 amino acids. Germline V gene data show CDR1 as MNHEY and CDR2 as SVGAGI. Trimming took off 0 bases at V and 5 bases at J, with 8 bases between the two ends. CDR3 bases: TGTGCCAGCAGTTACTCAGGGACAAATAATTCACCCCTCCACTTT. Protein: CASSYSGTNNSPLHF.

The chain is built from TRBV11-2 and TRBJ1-1; no definite D call. Germline V gene sequence: CDR1 SGHAT, CDR2 FQNNGV. Trimming shortened V by 5 bases and J by 3 bases, and 10 bases separated the two germline ends. The CDR3 is 13 residues long. The CDR3 loop reads CASSLRADTEAFF. The CDR3 nucleotides are TGTGCCAGCAGCCTTCGTGCGGACACTGAAGCTTTCTTT.

This rearrangement joins TRBV5-1 to TRBJ1-2; 8 nucleotides agree with TRBD1. The V gene end was trimmed by 2 bases and the J gene end by 4 bases; junction bases not matched to a gene: 4. Germline loops: CDR1 SGHRS, CDR2 YFSETQ. The CDR3 is made up of 14 amino acids. DNA for the CDR3: TGCGCCAGCAGCTTAGGACAGGGACGCTATGGCTACACCTTC. This gives the protein CASSLGQGRYGYTF.

This rearrangement joins TRBV30 to TRBJ2-2; 12 nucleotides line up with TRBD1. There are 14 residues in the CDR3. Trimming at V came to 8 bases and at J to 2 bases, leaving 3 bases not matched to a gene. The germline gives CDR1 GTSNPN, CDR2 SVGIG (reference sequence). The CDR3 region has the DNA TGTGCCCGGGACAGGGGGCGAAACACCGGGGAGCTGTTTTTT. Translation gives CARDRGRNTGELFF.

The V and J genes are TRBV2 and TRBJ2-2, with D hard to call. Germline values: CDR1 SNHLY, CDR2 FYNNEI. The CDR3 is made up of 15 amino acids. Trimming took 7 bases from V and 1 from J, leaving 13 bases between them. CDR3 bases: TGTGCCAGCAACGCACACAACCTGAACACCGGGGAGCTGTTTTTT. Protein: CASNAHNLNTGELFF.